This T cell receptor beta chain emerged from a study of technical replicates of blood from several donors (dated by TCRdb to the late 2010s). Based on the germline V gene, the CDR1 and CDR2 sequences are SGHTA and FQGNSA. V is cut back by 0 bases and J by 2 bases, with 4 bases in the junction unmatched. The CDR3 runs 16 residues from the cysteine to the phenylalanine. Of all the DNA, just the CDR3 is kept, 48 bases in frame from base 1. The library was prepared using the immunoSEQ multiplex PCR assay. The immuneACCESS repertoire file appears here via TCRdb, limited to in-frame rearrangements. These files lack a portion of the clones; in checked studies, under half of the deficit traces to unresolved V genes, and the cause of the others is not known. The table for this sample lists tens of thousands of clones; about 86% of them were counted only once. The ten largest make up 4.5% to 5.5% of the sample.

Regarding this clone: Its antigen is unknown. No much larger clone exists at a distance of one base, and base qualities are not known.

The clonotype comes from a human donor in good health. Some clones in this sample may be carry-over from other donors' samples. Sequencing was done on a sample of PBMCs. Here the chain combines TRBV7-2 and TRBJ2-7; 10 of the junction bases match TRBD1. The encoded CDR3 is CASSLARQGAAYEQYF. The DNA is TGTGCCAGCAGCTTAGCGCGACAGGGGGCCGCCTACGAGCAGTACTTC. Here the CDR3 is joined to the reference TRBV7-2 and TRBJ2-7 genes, and the full variable domain is: GAGVSQSPSNKVTEKGKDVELRCDPISGHTALYWYRQSLGQGLEFLIYFQGNSAPDKSGLPSDRFSAERTGGSVSTLTIQRTQQEDSAVYLCASSLARQGAAYEQYFGPGTRLTVT.